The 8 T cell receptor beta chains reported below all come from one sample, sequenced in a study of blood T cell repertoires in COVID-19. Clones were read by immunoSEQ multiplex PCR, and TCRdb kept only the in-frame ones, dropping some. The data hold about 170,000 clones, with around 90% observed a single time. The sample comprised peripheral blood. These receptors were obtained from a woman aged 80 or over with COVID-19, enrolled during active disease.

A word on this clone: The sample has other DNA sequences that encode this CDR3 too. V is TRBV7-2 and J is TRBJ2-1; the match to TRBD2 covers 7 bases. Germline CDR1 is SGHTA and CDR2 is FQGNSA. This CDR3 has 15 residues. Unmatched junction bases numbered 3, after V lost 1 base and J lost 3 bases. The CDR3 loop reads CASSLVGGSYNEQFF. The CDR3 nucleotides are TGTGCCAGCAGCTTAGTTGGCGGGAGCTACAATGAGCAGTTCTTC.

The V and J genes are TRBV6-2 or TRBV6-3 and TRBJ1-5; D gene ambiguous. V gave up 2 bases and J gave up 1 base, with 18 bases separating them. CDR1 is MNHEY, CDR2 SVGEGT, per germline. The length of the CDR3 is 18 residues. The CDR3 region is CASSYRLEALQSNQPQHF. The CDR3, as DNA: TGTGCCAGCAGTTACCGACTCGAGGCCCTCCAGAGCAATCAGCCCCAGCATTTT.

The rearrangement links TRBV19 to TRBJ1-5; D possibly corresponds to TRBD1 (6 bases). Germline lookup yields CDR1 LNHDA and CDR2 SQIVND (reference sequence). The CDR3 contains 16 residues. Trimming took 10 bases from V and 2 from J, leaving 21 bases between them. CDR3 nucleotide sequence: TGTGCCACCGTTGCTGGGCAGGGGACGCGCAATCAGCCCCAGCATTTT. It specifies CATVAGQGTRNQPQHF.

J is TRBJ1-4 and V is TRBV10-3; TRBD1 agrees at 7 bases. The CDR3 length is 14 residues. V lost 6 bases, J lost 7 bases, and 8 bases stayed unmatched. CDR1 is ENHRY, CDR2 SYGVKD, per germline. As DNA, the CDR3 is TGTGCCATCAGGGGAACAGGGGCGGGTGAAAAACTGTTTTTT. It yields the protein CAIRGTGAGEKLFF.

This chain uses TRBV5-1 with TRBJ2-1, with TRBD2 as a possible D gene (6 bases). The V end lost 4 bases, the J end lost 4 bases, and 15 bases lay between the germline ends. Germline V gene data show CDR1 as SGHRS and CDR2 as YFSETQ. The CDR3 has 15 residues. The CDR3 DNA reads TGCGCCAGCAGCCGCGCCGGGACTGCATACAATGAGCAGTTCTTC. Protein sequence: CASSRAGTAYNEQFF.

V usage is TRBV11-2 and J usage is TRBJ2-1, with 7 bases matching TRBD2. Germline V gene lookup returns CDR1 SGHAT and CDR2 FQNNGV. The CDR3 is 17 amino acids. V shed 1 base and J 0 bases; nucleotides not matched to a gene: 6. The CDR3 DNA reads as TGTGCCAGCAGCTTAGGAATGGGAGGGCCCTCCTACAATGAGCAGTTCTTC. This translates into CASSLGMGGPSYNEQFF. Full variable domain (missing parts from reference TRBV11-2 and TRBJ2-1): EAGVAQSPRYKIIEKRQSVAFWCNPISGHATLYWYQQILGQGPKLLIQFQNNGVVDDSQLPKDRFSAERLKGVDSTLKIQPAKLEDSAVYLCASSLGMGGPSYNEQFFGPGTRLTVL.

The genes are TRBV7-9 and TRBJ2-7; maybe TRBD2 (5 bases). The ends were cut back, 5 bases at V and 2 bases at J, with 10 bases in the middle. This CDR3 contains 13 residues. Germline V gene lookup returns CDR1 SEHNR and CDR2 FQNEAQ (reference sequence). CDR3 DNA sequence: TGTGCCAGCAGCCCGGACTCACCCTACGAGCAGTACTTC. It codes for CASSPDSPYEQYF.

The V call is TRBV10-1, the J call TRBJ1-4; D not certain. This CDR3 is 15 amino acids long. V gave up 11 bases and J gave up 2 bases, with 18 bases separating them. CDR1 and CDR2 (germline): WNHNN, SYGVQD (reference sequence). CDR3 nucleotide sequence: TGCGCCTCCTATACCACAGAACTTACTAATGAAAAACTGTTTTTT. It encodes CASYTTELTNEKLFF.